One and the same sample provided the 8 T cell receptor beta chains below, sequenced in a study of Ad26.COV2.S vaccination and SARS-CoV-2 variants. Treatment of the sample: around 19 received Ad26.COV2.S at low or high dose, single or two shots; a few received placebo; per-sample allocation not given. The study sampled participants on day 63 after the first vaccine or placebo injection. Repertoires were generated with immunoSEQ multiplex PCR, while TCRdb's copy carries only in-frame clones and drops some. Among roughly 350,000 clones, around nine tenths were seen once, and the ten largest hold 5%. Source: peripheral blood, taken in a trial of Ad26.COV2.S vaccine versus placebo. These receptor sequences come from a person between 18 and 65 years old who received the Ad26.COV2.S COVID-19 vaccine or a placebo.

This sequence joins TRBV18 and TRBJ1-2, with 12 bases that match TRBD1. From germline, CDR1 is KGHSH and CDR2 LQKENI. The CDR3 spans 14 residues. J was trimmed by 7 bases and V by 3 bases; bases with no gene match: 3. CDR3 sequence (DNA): TGTGCCAGCTCACCGGGACAGGGGGCGTTTGGCTACACCTTC. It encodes CASSPGQGAFGYTF.

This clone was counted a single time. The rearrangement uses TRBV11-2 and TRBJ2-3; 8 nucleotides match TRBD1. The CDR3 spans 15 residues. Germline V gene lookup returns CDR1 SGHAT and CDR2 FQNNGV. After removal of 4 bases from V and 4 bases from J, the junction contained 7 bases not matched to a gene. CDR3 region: CASSSTGVGADTQYF. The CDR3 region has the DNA TGTGCCAGCAGCTCGACAGGGGTGGGCGCAGATACGCAGTATTTT.

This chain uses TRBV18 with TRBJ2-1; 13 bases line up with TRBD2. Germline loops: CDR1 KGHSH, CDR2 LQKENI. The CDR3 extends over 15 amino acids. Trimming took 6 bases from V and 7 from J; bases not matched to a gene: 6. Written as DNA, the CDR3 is TGTGCCAGCTCCCCGGGACTAGCGGGGAGTAATGAGCAGTTCTTC. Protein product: CASSPGLAGSNEQFF.

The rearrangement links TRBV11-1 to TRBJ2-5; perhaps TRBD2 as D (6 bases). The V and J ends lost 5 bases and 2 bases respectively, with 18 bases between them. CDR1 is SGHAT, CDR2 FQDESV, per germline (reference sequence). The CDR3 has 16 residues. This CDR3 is CASSRTTAGIQETQYF. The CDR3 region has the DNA TGTGCCAGCAGCAGGACGACAGCGGGTATACAAGAGACCCAGTACTTC.

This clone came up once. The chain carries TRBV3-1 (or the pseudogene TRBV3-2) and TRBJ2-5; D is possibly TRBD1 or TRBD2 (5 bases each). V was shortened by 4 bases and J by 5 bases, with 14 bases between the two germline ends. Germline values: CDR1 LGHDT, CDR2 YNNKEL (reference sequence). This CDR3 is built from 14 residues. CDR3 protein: CASSLPGPVETQYF. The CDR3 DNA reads TGTGCCAGCAGCCTCCCGGGGCCAGTCGAGACCCAGTACTTC.

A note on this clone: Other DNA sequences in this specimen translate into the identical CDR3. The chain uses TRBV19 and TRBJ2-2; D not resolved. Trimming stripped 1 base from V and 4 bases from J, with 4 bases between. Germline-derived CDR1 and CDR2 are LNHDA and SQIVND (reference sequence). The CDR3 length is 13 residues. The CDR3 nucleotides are TGTGCCAGTAGTATAGCCAGCACCGGGGAGCTGTTTTTT. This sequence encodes CASSIASTGELFF.

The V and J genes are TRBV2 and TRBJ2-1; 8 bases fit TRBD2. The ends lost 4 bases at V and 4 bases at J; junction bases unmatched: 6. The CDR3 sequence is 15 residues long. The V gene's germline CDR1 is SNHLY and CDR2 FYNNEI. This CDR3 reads CASSGPGGSYNEQFF. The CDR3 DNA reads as TGTGCCAGCAGTGGCCCGGGGGGGTCATACAATGAGCAGTTCTTC.

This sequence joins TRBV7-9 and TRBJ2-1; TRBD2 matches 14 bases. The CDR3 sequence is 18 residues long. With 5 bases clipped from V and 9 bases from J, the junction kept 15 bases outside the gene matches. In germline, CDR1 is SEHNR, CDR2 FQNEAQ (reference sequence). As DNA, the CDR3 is TGTGCCAGCAGCCCCAAATTCACCCGACTAGCGGGAGGGCTTGAGCAGTTCTTC. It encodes CASSPKFTRLAGGLEQFF.